The sequence of this T cell receptor beta chain was determined in a study of T cells in Graves' hyperthyroidism and ophthalmopathy. For the study at large: Specimen type is peripheral blood, collected at initial diagnosis prior to any treatment.

The study's findings and limits: A median about 6.5 months before onset, the model predicted ophthalmopathy.

CDR1 is SGHRS and CDR2 is YFSETQ in the germline V gene. This CDR3 is 13 amino acids long. To note about this clonotype: The antigen is unknown. A much more abundant neighbour one base away suggests this may be a read error.

Amplification of TCR beta CDR3 regions was performed using RNA transcripts as template. TCR CDR3 underwent first-round RT-PCR with the HTBI primer set. TCRdb fed the multiplex PCR reads into MiXCR, producing one record per CDR3 protein. The repertoire includes 300,000 to 450,000 distinct CDR3 sequences, roughly 17% of them detected once, and approximately 35% sits in the top ten. Blood was obtained at the first hyperthyroidism diagnosis, which preceded any ophthalmopathy symptoms. The PBMCs had their origin in 8.5 to 10 ml of fresh peripheral blood. The sequencing input was blood. This TCR derives from a woman aged 30 to 39 with Graves' hyperthyroidism that later progressed to Graves' ophthalmopathy. The chain joins TRBV5-1 to TRBJ1-1, with D unresolved. CDR3 coding DNA: TGCGCCAGCAGCGGTGGGATGGTGACTGTAGCTTTCTTT. Protein: CASSGGMVTVAFF. The full variable domain, in which reference TRBV5-1 and TRBJ1-1 provide the parts outside the CDR3, is KAGVTQTPRYLIKTRGQQVTLSCSPISGHRSVSWYQQTPGQGLQFLFEYFSETQRNKGNFPGRFSGRQFSNSRSEMNVSTLELGDSALYLCASSGGMVTVAFFGQGTRLTVV.